This is a list of T cell receptor beta chains from one sample in a study of CD8+ T cells in alopecia areata. Using immunoSEQ multiplex PCR, the repertoire was profiled, and TCRdb retains in-frame clones only, with some absent. The sample contains roughly 190,000 clones, around 64% of which appear only once. This specimen was CD4+ T cells sorted from blood, taken at roughly week 49, from a patient treated with tofacitinib. The receptors were sampled from a human donor with alopecia areata. Each CDR3 is given with its conserved first and last residue. The D gene is left open where the match is weak. Size tells how often a clone was seen (once, few, many) or the class of an expanded clone, and some rows leave it out.

d_call	j_call	v_call	clone_size	cdr3_nt	cdr3_aa
.	TRBJ2-7	TRBV25-1	.	TGTGCCAGCAGTGACGGGGGTCTCACCTACGAGCAGTACTTC	CASSDGGLTYEQYF
.	TRBJ1-1	TRBV30	.	TGTGCCTGGAGTGTAAAATCTAAGCAGGGGCTCACTGAAGCTTTCTTT	CAWSVKSKQGLTEAFF
TRBD1	TRBJ2-7	TRBV4-3	.	TGCGCCAGCAGCCAAGATCCGCGGACAGGGGTCCGCGAGCAGTACTTC	CASSQDPRTGVREQYF
.	TRBJ1-2	TRBV30	.	TGTGCCTGGAGTCCGACAGGAGTGAACTATGGCTACACCTTC	CAWSPTGVNYGYTF
.	TRBJ1-6	TRBV27	.	TGTGCCAGCAAATCTGGTAGCTCCTATAATTCACCCCTCCACTTT	CASKSGSSYNSPLHF
.	TRBJ1-2	TRBV29-1	.	TGCAGCGTTGCGCTTAGACAGTCGGTGGACTATGGCTACACCTTC	CSVALRQSVDYGYTF
.	TRBJ1-1	TRBV7-2	.	TGTGCCAGCAGCCCCGACTCCGCGATAGGAGCTTTCTTT	CASSPDSAIGAFF
TRBD1	TRBJ1-5	TRBV30	.	TGTGCCTGGAGTATGGGACAGGGCAATCAGCCCCAGCATTTT	CAWSMGQGNQPQHF
.	TRBJ1-2	TRBV10-3	.	TGTGCCATTGGAAAATCTGGCTACACCTTC	CAIGKSGYTF
.	TRBJ2-1	TRBV30	once	TGTGCCTGGAGTAGCCCCCTTAATGAGCAGTTCTTC	CAWSSPLNEQFF
TRBD2	TRBJ2-7	TRBV29-1	few	TGCAGCGTTGAAGGGGAGGGAGTCGAGCAGTACTTC	CSVEGEGVEQYF
.	TRBJ1-1	TRBV6-1	.	TGTGCCAGCAGTGAAGCGCGGGTCCTACAAACCGGGGCTTTCTTT	CASSEARVLQTGAFF
.	TRBJ1-1	TRBV29-1	.	TGCAGCGTTAAGACAGTTATGAACACTGAAGCTTTCTTT	CSVKTVMNTEAFF
TRBD2	TRBJ2-3	TRBV11-3	.	TGTGCCAGCAGCTTAGGAGCTAGCGGGGGGATCCACACAGATACGCAGTATTTT	CASSLGASGGIHTDTQYF
.	TRBJ2-3	TRBV4-3	.	TGCGCCAGCAGCCAAGGAGGAGGGGCCACAGATACGCAGTATTTT	CASSQGGGATDTQYF
TRBD1	TRBJ2-3	TRBV5-1	.	TGCGCCAGCAGCTTGGATGCAGGGGGCATAGATACGCAGTATTTT	CASSLDAGGIDTQYF
.	TRBJ2-5	TRBV30	.	TGTGCCTGGAGTCGGAAGTGGGGTGAGACCCAGTACTTC	CAWSRKWGETQYF
TRBD2	TRBJ2-4	TRBV9	few	TGTGCCAGCAGCAAAGCGGGGAAAAACATTCAGTACTTC	CASSKAGKNIQYF
.	TRBJ1-1	TRBV29-1	.	TGCAGCGTTGACGTCCTTGGCACCTCGGGGACTGAAGCTTTCTTT	CSVDVLGTSGTEAFF
.	TRBJ2-7	TRBV27	once	TGTGCCAGCAGTTTAGCCTCCCGGACAAGGGCGACCTACGAGCAGTACTTC	CASSLASRTRATYEQYF
.	TRBJ2-3	TRBV11-2	few	TGTGCCAGCACCTTAAGCGGAGGAGTGCAGTATTTT	CASTLSGGVQYF
.	TRBJ1-5	TRBV30	.	TGTGCCTGGAGTGACGGGTTTAGCAATCAGCCCCAGCATTTT	CAWSDGFSNQPQHF
TRBD1	TRBJ1-1	TRBV5-6	.	TGTGCCAGCAGCTTTGAAGGGGGCGTAGGAACTGAAGCTTTCTTT	CASSFEGGVGTEAFF
.	TRBJ1-2	TRBV20-1	.	TGCAGTGCGGGCACGGGAGGCTACACCTTC	CSAGTGGYTF
.	TRBJ2-5	TRBV14	once	TGTGCCAGCAGCCAATTCGTGGGTGTCGGCGGGCAAGAGACCCAGTACTTC	CASSQFVGVGGQETQYF
TRBD1	TRBJ1-6	TRBV29-1	few	TGCAGCGTACGGACCGACAGGGACAATTCACCCCTCCACTTT	CSVRTDRDNSPLHF
.	TRBJ1-2	TRBV29-1	few	TGCAGCACCCATGAAGAAGGGACGAGTTATGGCTACACCTTC	CSTHEEGTSYGYTF
.	TRBJ2-5	TRBV29-1	few	TGCAGCGTTGCGTTCGAGGGGACGTTGGAGACCCAGTACTTC	CSVAFEGTLETQYF
.	TRBJ1-2	TRBV30	.	TGTGCCTGGAGTGTGGCGGCCGGAGGCTACACCTTC	CAWSVAAGGYTF
.	TRBJ2-5	TRBV18	few	TGTGCCAGCTCCCCAAGAGACGGGGCAGGAGAGACCCAGTACTTC	CASSPRDGAGETQYF
.	TRBJ2-2	TRBV9	.	TGTGCCAGCAGCGTTACACCGGGACGGAACACCGGGGAGCTGTTTTTT	CASSVTPGRNTGELFF
TRBD2	TRBJ2-3	TRBV2	.	TGTGCCAGCAGTGAACTAGCGGGGGGCGCAGATACGCAGTATTTT	CASSELAGGADTQYF
TRBD1	TRBJ2-7	TRBV20-1	.	TGCAGTGCTAGTGCAGGGGACAGGCAGTACTTC	CSASAGDRQYF
.	TRBJ1-2	TRBV6-1	.	TGTGCCAGCAGTTCCGACCTGGGGAGAGGCTACACCTTC	CASSSDLGRGYTF
.	TRBJ2-7	TRBV14	few	TGTGCCAGCAGCCATGCTGATTTGGGATACGAGCAGTACTTC	CASSHADLGYEQYF
.	TRBJ1-4	TRBV29-1	.	TGCAGCGTTGCAAGAGGGATTAATGAAAAACTGTTTTTT	CSVARGINEKLFF
.	TRBJ1-6	TRBV5-6	few	TGTGCCAGCAGCTTGGGCGGTATTGGTTCACCCCTCCACTTT	CASSLGGIGSPLHF
TRBD1	TRBJ1-2	TRBV29-1	.	TGCAGCGTTGAAGATGGGACAGGTGGCTACACCTTC	CSVEDGTGGYTF
.	TRBJ2-5	TRBV2	.	TGTGCCAGCAGCGGAGAGCTTCGGGAGACCCAGTACTTC	CASSGELRETQYF
.	TRBJ2-5	TRBV4-3	.	TGCGCCAGCAGCCAAGATGGGCCAGGCGCAGGAGGGACCCAGTACTTC	CASSQDGPGAGGTQYF